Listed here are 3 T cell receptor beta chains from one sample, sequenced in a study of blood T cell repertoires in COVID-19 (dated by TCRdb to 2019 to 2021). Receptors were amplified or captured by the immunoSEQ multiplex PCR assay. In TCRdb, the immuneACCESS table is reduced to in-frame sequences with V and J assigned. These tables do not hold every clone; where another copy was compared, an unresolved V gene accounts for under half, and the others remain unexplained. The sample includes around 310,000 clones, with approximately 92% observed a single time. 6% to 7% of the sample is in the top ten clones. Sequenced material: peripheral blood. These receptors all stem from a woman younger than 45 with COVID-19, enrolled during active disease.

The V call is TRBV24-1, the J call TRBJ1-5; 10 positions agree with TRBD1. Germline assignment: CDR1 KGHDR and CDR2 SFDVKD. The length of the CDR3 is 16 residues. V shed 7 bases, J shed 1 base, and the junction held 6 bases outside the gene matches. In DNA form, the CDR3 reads TGTGCCACCAGGACAGGGGGCTTCGTGAGCAATCAGCCCCAGCATTTT. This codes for CATRTGGFVSNQPQHF.

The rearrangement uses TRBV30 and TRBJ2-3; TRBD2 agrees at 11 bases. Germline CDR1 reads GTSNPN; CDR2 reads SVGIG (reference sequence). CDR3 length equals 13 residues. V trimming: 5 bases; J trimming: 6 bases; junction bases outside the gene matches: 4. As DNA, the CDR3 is TGTGCCTGGGGGACTAGCGGAGCGGATACGCAGTATTTT. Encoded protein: CAWGTSGADTQYF. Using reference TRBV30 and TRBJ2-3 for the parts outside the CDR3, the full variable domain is SQTIHQWPATLVQPVGSPLSLECTVEGTSNPNLYWYRQAAGRGLQLLFYSVGIGQISSEVPQNLSASRPQDRQFILSSKKLLLSDSGFYLCAWGTSGADTQYFGPGTRLTVL.

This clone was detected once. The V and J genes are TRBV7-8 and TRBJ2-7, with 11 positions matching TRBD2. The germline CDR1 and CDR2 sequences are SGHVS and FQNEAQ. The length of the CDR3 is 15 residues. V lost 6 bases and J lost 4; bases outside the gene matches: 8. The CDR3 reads CASSPRTSGRYEQYF. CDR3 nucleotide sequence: TGTGCCAGCAGTCCTCGGACTAGCGGGCGTTACGAGCAGTACTTC.